This T cell receptor beta chain was sequenced in a study of blood T cell repertoires in COVID-19. Assay: immunoSEQ multiplex PCR; the TCRdb copy retains only in-frame clones and omits some. The table has about 210,000 clones, about 76% seen once; the top ten hold around 9%. The germline V gene encodes CDR1 LGHDT and CDR2 YNNKEL (reference sequence). Trimming cost V 6 bases and J 6 bases, with 11 bases left between them. The CDR3 loop spans 13 amino acids. The chain carries TRBV3-1 (or the pseudogene TRBV3-2) and TRBJ2-2; possibly TRBD2 for D (5 bases). The sequence derives from a woman between 50 and 59 years old with acute COVID-19. The sample consisted of PBMCs or T cells enriched from blood (not recorded which). The CDR3 loop reads CASRNKAAGELFF. CDR3 nucleotides: TGTGCCAGCAGAAACAAAGCGGCCGGGGAGCTGTTTTTT.